The 30 T cell receptor beta chains given below trace back to one sample, sequenced in a study of shared clonotypes between healthy human individuals. Sequencing used immunoSEQ multiplex PCR; TCRdb keeps in-frame clones, though not all of them. Among 2 million to 2.5 million clones listed, 95% were seen once. The sequenced sample consisted of naive CD4+ T cells sorted from blood. Subset given: CD45RA+ positively selected. Every receptor here comes from a man younger than 35 in good health.

This clone was recorded once. The chain joins TRBV6-5 to TRBJ1-4; D is possibly TRBD1 (5 bases). CDR3 length equals 14 residues. With 6 bases removed from V and 4 bases from J, the gap between germline ends came to 12 bases. Looked up from germline, CDR1 is MNHEY and CDR2 is SVGAGI. The CDR3 region is CASRPSGSNEKLFF. For the CDR3, the DNA is TGTGCCAGCAGACCGTCAGGGAGTAATGAAAAACTGTTTTTT.

The chain carries TRBV5-6 and TRBJ1-2; 8 nucleotides agree with TRBD1. This CDR3 comprises 13 residues. Trimming cost V 4 bases and J 5 bases; bases outside gene matches: 4. CDR1 and CDR2 from the germline V gene are SGHDT and YYEEEE. The CDR3 DNA reads as TGTGCCAGCAGCGACAGGGGTAGATATGGCTACACCTTC. Translation gives CASSDRGRYGYTF.

As concerns this clone: The same CDR3 is also encoded by other DNA sequences in this sample. The chain is built from TRBV28 and TRBJ2-1; D gene unclear. CDR1 is MDHEN and CDR2 is SYDVKM in the germline V gene. V lost 5 bases to trimming and J lost 4 bases, with 6 bases between them. The CDR3 runs 12 residues. The CDR3 protein is CASSTSYNEQFF. DNA for the CDR3: TGTGCCAGCAGTACCTCGTACAATGAGCAGTTCTTC.

This clone was picked up one time. Other DNA sequences in the sample encode the same CDR3. The chain uses TRBV10-3 and TRBJ1-1, with D uncertain. Trimming took 2 bases from V and 7 from J, leaving 5 bases between them. Germline assignment: CDR1 ENHRY and CDR2 SYGVKD. The CDR3 is 11 amino acids. The DNA of the CDR3 is TGTGCCATCAGTGAGGGTGGTGAAGCTTTCTTT. Protein sequence: CAISEGGEAFF.

This rearrangement joins TRBV7-2 to TRBJ2-3; TRBD2 aligns across 7 bases. The CDR3 totals 17 residues. From germline, CDR1 is SGHTA and CDR2 FQGNSA. V dropped 5 bases and J dropped 1; count of bases not matched to a gene: 12. CDR3 sequence (DNA): TGTGCCAGCAGCCCTACCCGCCAGCGGGGACGCACAGATACGCAGTATTTT. Residues: CASSPTRQRGRTDTQYF.

This clone was counted a single time. The CDR3 reads CASRGGQGSTDTQYF. DNA for the CDR3: TGTGCCAGCAGGGGGGGACAGGGGAGCACAGATACGCAGTATTTT. The rearrangement joins TRBV6-6 to TRBJ2-3; 10 bases align to TRBD1. The CDR3 consists of 15 residues. Germline trimming cut 6 bases from V and 0 bases from J; bases unmatched to any gene: 3. Per germline, CDR1 MNHNY and CDR2 SVGAGI (reference sequence).

The chain joins TRBV12-5 to TRBJ2-7; either TRBD1 or TRBD2 may fit D (5 bases each). This CDR3 spans 20 amino acids. V lost 0 bases, J lost 3 bases, and 27 bases lay in between. Per the germline V gene, CDR1 is LGHNT and CDR2 is FRNRAP. This CDR3 is CASGLVTSLGLNPRDYEQYF. CDR3 bases: TGTGCTAGTGGTTTGGTAACTAGTTTGGGTTTGAACCCCAGGGACTACGAGCAGTACTTC.

About this clone: The junction differs from germline at one of its ends, possibly a read error. The chain has TRBV7-2 and TRBJ2-1, with D unresolved. CDR1 SGHTA and CDR2 FQGNSA come from the germline V gene. This CDR3 comprises 15 residues. Written as DNA, the CDR3 is TGTGCCAGCATCTTAGACCGTGGCTCCTACAATGAGCAGTTCTTC. It translates to CASILDRGSYNEQFF.

This chain joins TRBV30 and TRBJ1-3; D remains unclear. Germline V gene lookup returns CDR1 GTSNPN and CDR2 SVGIG (reference sequence). Deletions cut 3 bases from V and 0 bases from J, with 6 bases between. The CDR3 extends over 13 amino acids. For the CDR3, the DNA is TGTGCCTGGAGGAACCTCTCTGGAAACACCATATATTTT. Translated, it gives CAWRNLSGNTIYF.

V gene TRBV7-2 combines with J gene TRBJ1-5; D ambiguous. The V gene's germline CDR1 is SGHTA and CDR2 FQGNSA. V was clipped by 5 bases and J by 0 bases, with 14 bases between them. There are 16 residues in the CDR3. CDR3 DNA: TGTGCCAGCAGCCCTAGGGCACCCCTTAGCAATCAGCCCCAGCATTTT. This codes for CASSPRAPLSNQPQHF.

This sequence joins TRBV15 and TRBJ1-2; TRBD1 matches at 7 bases. The germline V gene encodes CDR1 LNHNV and CDR2 YYDKDF (reference sequence). J lost 8 bases, V lost 7 bases, and 13 bases had no gene match. This CDR3 spans 14 amino acids. The CDR3 region has the DNA TGTGCCACCACACCCGGGACAGCAGTCGGCGGCTACACCTTC. This gives the protein CATTPGTAVGGYTF.

This chain uses TRBV5-8 with TRBJ2-7; D is perhaps TRBD1 (6 bases). The CDR3 has 16 residues. Trimming removed 0 bases at V and 3 bases at J, with 16 bases between. Germline CDR1 reads SGHTS; CDR2 reads YDEGEE. Here the CDR3 DNA reads TGTGCCAGCAGCTTGGCGGGACATCAAGGCGGCTACGAGCAGTACTTC. Protein: CASSLAGHQGGYEQYF.

This chain uses TRBV2 with TRBJ2-6; a weak D match, TRBD2 (6 bases). CDR1 SNHLY and CDR2 FYNNEI come from the germline V gene. The CDR3 is 17 residues long. The V gene lost 4 bases and the J gene lost 0 bases, with 13 bases spanning the gap. CDR3 bases: TGTGCCAGCAGTGGGGCGGGGATGGGCTCTGGGGCCAACGTCCTGACTTTC. This codes for CASSGAGMGSGANVLTF.

The V and J genes are TRBV7-2 and TRBJ1-2; a weak D match, TRBD1 (5 bases). This CDR3 is built from 16 residues. The V gene's germline CDR1 is SGHTA and CDR2 FQGNSA. Trimming left V 5 bases short and J 2 bases short, with 18 bases between. The DNA for the CDR3 is TGTGCCAGCAGCCCCGGGACCTACCGGGGAAACTATGGCTACACCTTC. Protein product: CASSPGTYRGNYGYTF.

This clone showed up just once. The chain has TRBV6-1 and TRBJ2-7; 7 bases fit TRBD2. The CDR3 is 15 amino acids. Germline V CDR1 and CDR2: MNHNS, SASEGT. Trimming took 1 base from V and 2 from J; bases not matched to a gene: 5. CDR3 nucleotides: TGTGCCAGCAGTGAAGTAGCTAGCGGACCCTACGAGCAGTACTTC. It yields the protein CASSEVASGPYEQYF.

V gene TRBV6-1 combines with J gene TRBJ1-4; D is possibly TRBD1 (5 bases). The CDR3 is made up of 15 amino acids. Trimming shortened V by 0 bases and J by 8 bases, and 13 bases separated the two germline ends. Germline-derived CDR1 and CDR2 are MNHNS and SASEGT. The CDR3 DNA reads as TGTGCCAGCAGTGAAGCGGGGAGGGGTGGGGAAAAACTGTTTTTT. It encodes CASSEAGRGGEKLFF.

The V call is TRBV5-4, the J call TRBJ2-7; possibly TRBD1 for D (6 bases). This CDR3 contains 15 residues. Trimming pared 4 bases from V and 4 bases from J, leaving 18 bases between. Germline CDR1 is SGHNT and CDR2 is YYREEE (reference sequence). Written as DNA, the CDR3 is TGTGCCAGCAGCCTGGGGGCAGGCTCCATTTACGAGCAGTACTTC. Its translation is CASSLGAGSIYEQYF.

As concerns this clone: Other DNA sequences within the sample encode an identical CDR3. J is TRBJ1-5 and V is TRBV6-5; a weak D match, TRBD1 (5 bases). Germline CDR1 and CDR2: MNHEY and SVGAGI. V gave up 0 bases and J gave up 8 bases, with 8 bases separating them. The CDR3 is made up of 13 amino acids. CDR3 amino acids: CASSYSGGEPQHF. Written as DNA, the CDR3 is TGTGCCAGCAGTTACTCTGGGGGGGAGCCCCAGCATTTT.

This sequence joins TRBV25-1 and TRBJ1-2, with a weak D call TRBD1 (5 bases). The CDR3 loop spans 14 amino acids. Germline CDR1 is MGHDK and CDR2 is SYGVNS. Trimming shortened V by 4 bases and J by 7 bases, and 16 bases separated the two germline ends. CDR3 sequence (DNA): TGTGCCAGCAGTGTCACAGGTTTCGCTAGTGGCTACACCTTC. Amino acids: CASSVTGFASGYTF.

The V call is TRBV11-2, the J call TRBJ1-2, with TRBD1 as a possible D gene (5 bases). CDR1 is SGHAT and CDR2 is FQNNGV in the germline V gene. Trimming took off 0 bases at V and 6 bases at J, with 14 bases between the two ends. The CDR3 contains 15 residues. This CDR3 is CASSLEPGRGDGYTF. DNA of the CDR3: TGTGCCAGCAGCTTAGAGCCGGGAAGAGGGGATGGCTACACCTTC.

V is TRBV2 and J is TRBJ2-2; D ambiguous. The CDR3 contains 14 residues. From germline, CDR1 is SNHLY and CDR2 FYNNEI. V was clipped by 2 bases and J by 4 bases, with 8 bases between them. This CDR3 is CASSESQVTGELFF. Written as DNA, the CDR3 is TGTGCCAGCAGTGAATCCCAAGTCACCGGGGAGCTGTTTTTT.

The V call is TRBV2, the J call TRBJ2-5; D might be TRBD2 (6 bases). CDR3 length: 13 amino acids. Germline values: CDR1 SNHLY, CDR2 FYNNEI. Trimming cost V 6 bases and J 3 bases, with 11 bases left between them. Here the CDR3 reads CASRGGSEETQYF. The CDR3 DNA follows: TGTGCCAGCAGAGGAGGGTCTGAAGAGACCCAGTACTTC.

The rearrangement links TRBV11-2 to TRBJ2-7, with TRBD1 identical over 7 bases. The CDR3 runs 14 residues. CDR1 SGHAT and CDR2 FQNNGV come from the germline V gene. The ends lost 5 bases at V and 3 bases at J; junction bases unmatched: 7. In DNA, the CDR3 is TGTGCCAGCAGCCTAATGACAGGGCTCTACGAGCAGTACTTC. Its translation: CASSLMTGLYEQYF.

This rearrangement joins TRBV10-1 to TRBJ2-1; 8 bases line up with TRBD2. The CDR3 loop spans 15 amino acids. Germline loops: CDR1 WNHNN, CDR2 SYGVQD (reference sequence). The V and J ends lost 4 bases and 6 bases, in that order; junction bases with no gene match: 8. CDR3 DNA sequence: TGCGCCAGCAGTGCCCCGGGACTAGAATTCAATGAGCAGTTCTTC. It yields the protein CASSAPGLEFNEQFF.

This chain joins TRBV5-5 and TRBJ1-2, with D uncertain. Between the trimmed V and J ends, which lost 0 bases and 4 bases, there was a span of 4 bases. This CDR3 has 12 residues. In germline, CDR1 is SGHKS, CDR2 YYEKEE (reference sequence). The CDR3 loop is CASSLAAYGYTF. CDR3 nucleotides: TGTGCCAGCAGCTTGGCTGCCTATGGCTACACCTTC.

This clone was counted a few times. V is TRBV7-6 and J is TRBJ1-6, with D unresolved. Germline CDR1 reads SGHVS; CDR2 reads FNYEAQ. The germline V and J ends were trimmed by 3 bases and 6 bases, with 12 bases remaining between them. CDR3 size: 15 residues. CDR3 nucleotides: TGTGCCAGCAGCTTGGCGCGGGCCGGTAATTCACCCCTCCACTTT. Translated, it gives CASSLARAGNSPLHF.

This rearrangement joins TRBV6-5 to TRBJ2-7; D unclear. The CDR3 sequence is 15 residues long. Germline V gene sequence: CDR1 MNHEY, CDR2 SVGAGI. Trimming removed 4 bases from V and 7 bases from J, with 20 bases in between. The CDR3 DNA reads as TGTGCCAGCAGTTTTGGGAAGTGGCCGGCCTTAGAGCAGTACTTC. Its protein is CASSFGKWPALEQYF.

This clone has only one observation. The chain joins TRBV6-1 to TRBJ2-5; TRBD2 aligns across 7 bases. J lost 5 bases, V lost 0 bases, and 9 bases had no gene match. Germline V gives CDR1 MNHNS, CDR2 SASEGT. The CDR3 has 16 residues. The CDR3 here is CASSEARGGGSETQYF. CDR3 in DNA: TGTGCCAGCAGTGAAGCGCGCGGGGGTGGGAGCGAGACCCAGTACTTC.

The CDR3 sequence is CASSFLMLAGSTSTDTQYF. DNA for the CDR3: TGCGCCAGCAGCTTTTTGATGCTAGCGGGCAGTACTAGCACAGATACGCAGTATTTT. This chain joins TRBV5-1 and TRBJ2-3; 8 nucleotides match TRBD2. The J segment lost 0 bases and the V segment lost 2 bases, leaving 14 bases of the junction unmatched. The CDR3 consists of 19 residues. Germline assignment: CDR1 SGHRS and CDR2 YFSETQ. Based on the CDR3 plus reference TRBV5-1 and TRBJ2-3, the full variable domain is KAGVTQTPRYLIKTRGQQVTLSCSPISGHRSVSWYQQTPGQGLQFLFEYFSETQRNKGNFPGRFSGRQFSNSRSEMNVSTLELGDSALYLCASSFLMLAGSTSTDTQYFGPGTRLTVL.

This clone was seen once. The chain combines TRBV7-9 with TRBJ2-7; 8 bases agree with TRBD1. Per germline, CDR1 SEHNR and CDR2 FQNEAQ (reference sequence). The trim removed 2 bases at V and 3 bases at J, leaving 6 bases unmatched. This CDR3 is 15 amino acids long. CDR3 nucleotides: TGTGCCAGCAGCTTAACCGGACAGGGCGGCTACGAGCAGTACTTC. Protein product: CASSLTGQGGYEQYF.